These 25 T cell receptor beta chains were sequenced from one sample in a study of blood T cell repertoires in COVID-19. Only in-frame clones appear in the TCRdb table, and some are missing; sequencing was by immunoSEQ multiplex PCR. The sample lists just under 350,000 clones, around 86% occurring once. Sequenced input: peripheral blood. The receptors here all came from a woman in her fifties or sixties with COVID-19, enrolled during active disease.

V usage is TRBV20-1 and J usage is TRBJ2-7; D is possibly TRBD2 (5 bases). CDR3 size: 15 residues. V dropped 3 bases and J dropped 6 bases, with 21 bases sitting between them. CDR1 and CDR2 from the germline V gene are DFQATT and SNEGSKA (reference sequence). The CDR3 protein is CSASSGHIGVTEQYF. The CDR3 DNA follows: TGCAGTGCTAGTTCTGGCCACATCGGGGTTACCGAGCAGTACTTC.

This chain links TRBV4-1 with TRBJ2-1, with 8 bases identical to TRBD2. Trimming cost V 4 bases and J 5 bases; bases outside gene matches: 10. The CDR3 length is 16 residues. CDR1 and CDR2 (germline): MGHRA, YSYEKL. The CDR3, as DNA: TGCGCCAGCAGCCGACGAGCGGGAGTCACCAACAATGAGCAGTTCTTC. Its protein product is CASSRRAGVTNNEQFF.

The rearrangement links TRBV11-3 to TRBJ2-3; 8 positions match TRBD2. Germline CDR1 is SGHNT and CDR2 is YENEEA. This CDR3 spans 15 amino acids. Trimming at V came to 5 bases and at J to 0 bases, leaving 4 bases not matched to a gene. The CDR3 DNA reads as TGTGCCAGCAGCCCTTCGGGGGGGAGCACAGATACGCAGTATTTT. Amino acids: CASSPSGGSTDTQYF.

This clone was detected only once. This chain joins TRBV3-1 (or the pseudogene TRBV3-2) and TRBJ2-7; a possible D gene is TRBD2 (6 bases). V lost 1 base and J lost 5, with 15 bases in between. Germline V gene data show CDR1 as LGHDT and CDR2 as YNNKEL (reference sequence). This CDR3 region has 15 residues. CDR3 DNA sequence: TGTGCCAGCAGCCAAGTTCGGGACTTCTTGAACGAGCAGTACTTC. This encodes CASSQVRDFLNEQYF.

V is TRBV7-9 and J is TRBJ2-2; D possibly corresponds to TRBD1 (6 bases). Germline V gene data show CDR1 as SEHNR and CDR2 as FQNEAQ (reference sequence). The CDR3 has 16 amino acids. V was clipped by 4 bases and J by 5 bases, with 17 bases between them. DNA for the CDR3: TGTGCCAGCAGCTACTCGGGACAAATAACAACCGGGGAGCTGTTTTTT. It translates to CASSYSGQITTGELFF.

This chain uses TRBV3-1 (or the pseudogene TRBV3-2) with TRBJ2-5, with 7 positions matching TRBD1. The CDR3 length is 16 residues. Germline values: CDR1 LGHDT, CDR2 YNNKEL (reference sequence). Trimming cost V 3 bases and J 3 bases; bases outside gene matches: 10. CDR3 loop: CASSQPWGQQKETQYF. The CDR3 DNA is TGTGCCAGCAGCCAGCCGTGGGGACAGCAAAAAGAGACCCAGTACTTC.

The chain carries TRBV10-2 and TRBJ2-7, with TRBD2 identical over 14 bases. CDR3 length: 14 amino acids. Per germline, CDR1 WSHSY and CDR2 SAAADI. With 6 bases clipped from V and 5 bases from J, the junction kept 3 bases outside the gene matches. As DNA, the CDR3 is TGCGCCAGCAGGGGGACTAGCGGGGGTGACGAGCAGTACTTC. This encodes CASRGTSGGDEQYF.

The chain combines TRBV29-1 with TRBJ2-1; the match to TRBD2 covers 13 bases. The germline V gene encodes CDR1 SQVTM and CDR2 ANQGSEA. V shed 5 bases, J shed 5 bases, and the junction held 3 bases outside the gene matches. The CDR3 loop spans 14 amino acids. The CDR3 spells CSVWTSGSHNEQFF. CDR3 DNA sequence: TGCAGCGTTTGGACTAGCGGGAGCCACAATGAGCAGTTCTTC.

This clone has a single count. This chain connects TRBV4-3 to TRBJ1-2; D gene ambiguous. This CDR3 has 15 amino acids. Germline V lookup: CDR1 LGHNA, CDR2 YSLEER. With 2 bases removed from V and 0 bases from J, the gap between germline ends came to 10 bases. The CDR3 region is CASSQYPETNYGYTF. DNA of the CDR3: TGCGCCAGCAGCCAATACCCGGAGACTAACTATGGCTACACCTTC.

The chain combines TRBV7-9 with TRBJ1-1; TRBD1 aligns across 7 bases. The CDR3 extends over 17 amino acids. V shed 4 bases and J 0 bases; nucleotides not matched to a gene: 11. Germline V CDR1 and CDR2: SEHNR, FQNEAQ (reference sequence). DNA for the CDR3: TGTGCCAGCAGCTCAGACCCGGGACAGCCTCTGAACACTGAAGCTTTCTTT. Translation gives CASSSDPGQPLNTEAFF.

This clone was observed a handful of times. The CDR3 coding sequence is TGTGCCAGCAGCCAACTTGGACTTGAAGCCTACGAGCAGTACTTC. It specifies CASSQLGLEAYEQYF. J is TRBJ2-7 and V is TRBV4-2; maybe TRBD2 (5 bases). The CDR3 contains 15 residues. The germline V gene encodes CDR1 LGHNA and CDR2 YNFKEQ. V lost 2 bases and J 2 bases, leaving 13 bases between the germline ends.

The gene calls are TRBV11-3 and TRBJ2-1, with 11 bases fitting TRBD2. This CDR3 has 19 amino acids. The germline V gene encodes CDR1 SGHNT and CDR2 YENEEA. V was clipped by 4 bases and J by 3 bases; unmatched bases: 14. The CDR3 DNA follows: TGTGCCAGCAGCTCACGTCGGTTTTTAGCGGGAGGGATCTACAATGAGCAGTTCTTC. This gives the protein CASSSRRFLAGGIYNEQFF.

The J gene is TRBJ1-2, the V gene TRBV19; D is perhaps TRBD1 (5 bases). This CDR3 contains 13 residues. CDR1 and CDR2 (germline): LNHDA, SQIVND (reference sequence). Trimming took off 3 bases at V and 3 bases at J, with 8 bases between the two ends. DNA of the CDR3: TGTGCCAGTAGTATCGGGACTTACTATGGCTACACCTTC. This translates into CASSIGTYYGYTF.

This chain joins TRBV2 and TRBJ2-1; D may be TRBD1 (6 bases). The V gene lost 4 bases and the J gene lost 5 bases, with 15 bases spanning the gap. The V gene's germline CDR1 is SNHLY and CDR2 FYNNEI. The CDR3 loop spans 15 amino acids. For the CDR3, the DNA is TGTGCCAGCAGTGGACCCCAGGGGTCTAACAATGAGCAGTTCTTC. It translates to CASSGPQGSNNEQFF.

On this clone itself: The junction differs from germline at one of its ends, possibly a read error. This chain connects TRBV18 to TRBJ1-1; a possible D gene is TRBD1 (5 bases). This CDR3 is 16 amino acids long. Germline V lookup: CDR1 KGHSH, CDR2 LQKENI. The CDR3 nucleotides are TGTGCCAGCTCACCCTTCGACAGTTCTGAAGCTTTCTCCCGCCACTTT. Its translation is CASSPFDSSEAFSRHF.

The chain is built from TRBV5-1 and TRBJ1-4, with 8 bases that match TRBD1. Germline V gene lookup returns CDR1 SGHRS and CDR2 YFSETQ. The CDR3 length is 20 residues. Unmatched junction bases numbered 14, after V lost 0 bases and J lost 1 base. CDR3 sequence reads: CASSLALAGGAGRTNEKLFF. In DNA form, the CDR3 reads TGCGCCAGCAGCTTGGCCCTGGCAGGGGGCGCCGGTCGAACTAATGAAAAACTGTTTTTT.

This chain uses TRBV27 with TRBJ2-7; 7 nucleotides match TRBD2. The V gene's germline CDR1 is MNHEY and CDR2 SMNVEV (reference sequence). V was clipped by 5 bases and J by 6 bases; unmatched bases: 13. The CDR3 consists of 15 residues. The CDR3 here is CASSHDSGWGGEQYF. CDR3 bases: TGTGCCAGCAGTCATGATAGCGGGTGGGGCGGCGAGCAGTACTTC.

This clone has only a few counts. This chain joins TRBV10-2 and TRBJ1-1; 7 bases are shared with TRBD1. In germline, CDR1 is WSHSY, CDR2 SAAADI. V was clipped by 5 bases and J by 4 bases; unmatched bases: 4. The CDR3 sequence is 13 residues long. Here the CDR3 reads CASSLQGSTEAFF. CDR3 bases: TGCGCCAGCAGTCTACAGGGGAGCACTGAAGCTTTCTTT.

The chain uses TRBV4-1 and TRBJ2-3, with 10 bases that match TRBD2. The V segment lost 4 bases and the J segment 4 bases; nucleotides outside the gene matches: 8. Germline V gene data show CDR1 as MGHRA and CDR2 as YSYEKL. CDR3 length equals 16 residues. The CDR3 here is CASSRTLAGEADTQYF. CDR3 bases: TGCGCCAGCAGCCGCACTCTAGCGGGAGAGGCAGATACGCAGTATTTT.

This chain uses TRBV27 with TRBJ2-2, with 9 nucleotides matching TRBD1. CDR1 and CDR2 (germline): MNHEY, SMNVEV (reference sequence). V trimming: 6 bases; J trimming: 5 bases; junction bases outside the gene matches: 7. This CDR3 is built from 15 residues. CDR3 coding DNA: TGTGCCAGCAGGCCGACCGGGACAGGGACCGGGGAGCTGTTTTTT. It yields the protein CASRPTGTGTGELFF.

The rearrangement uses TRBV7-2 and TRBJ2-7; TRBD2 matches at 12 bases. The CDR3 is 16 amino acids. From germline, CDR1 is SGHTA and CDR2 FQGNSA. The V gene end was trimmed by 5 bases and the J gene end by 0 bases; junction bases not matched to a gene: 5. The CDR3 DNA sequence: TGTGCCAGCAGCCTACAGACTAGCGGGAGCTCCTACGAGCAGTACTTC. Residues: CASSLQTSGSSYEQYF.

The rearrangement links TRBV7-9 to TRBJ1-2; 8 bases align to TRBD1. J was trimmed by 6 bases and V by 2 bases; bases with no gene match: 8. Germline CDR1 and CDR2: SEHNR and FQNEAQ (reference sequence). This CDR3 spans 15 amino acids. CDR3 in amino acids: CASSLLSDRVDGYTF. CDR3 nucleotides: TGTGCCAGCAGCTTATTGTCGGACAGGGTCGATGGCTACACCTTC. Full variable domain (outside the CDR3, taken from reference TRBV7-9 and TRBJ1-2): DTGVSQNPRHKITKRGQNVTFRCDPISEHNRLYWYRQTLGQGPEFLTYFQNEAQLEKSRLLSDRFSAERPKGSFSTLEIQRTEQGDSAMYLCASSLLSDRVDGYTFGSGTRLTVV.

The chain links TRBV6-2 or TRBV6-3 to TRBJ1-3; D ambiguous. With 5 bases removed from V and 1 base from J, the gap between germline ends came to 18 bases. This CDR3 is 17 amino acids long. Germline CDR1 MNHEY, CDR2 SVGEGT. Here the CDR3 reads CASSQSRGQLSGNTIYF. The CDR3, as DNA: TGTGCCAGCAGTCAATCTCGTGGGCAGCTATCTGGAAACACCATATATTTT.

CDR3 sequence reads: CASSPPRQPNYGYTF. The CDR3 DNA reads TGTGCCAGTAGTCCCCCCCGACAGCCTAACTATGGCTACACCTTC. The rearrangement uses TRBV19 and TRBJ1-2; the D gene is possibly TRBD1 (5 bases). This CDR3 spans 15 amino acids. V was trimmed by 5 bases and J by 0 bases, leaving 13 bases between them. Germline assignment: CDR1 LNHDA and CDR2 SQIVND (reference sequence).

This sequence joins TRBV27 and TRBJ2-7, with 7 bases fitting TRBD2. J was trimmed by 6 bases and V by 0 bases; bases with no gene match: 8. Germline assignment: CDR1 MNHEY and CDR2 SMNVEV (reference sequence). This CDR3 has 15 amino acids. CDR3: CASSLSVAGVAEQYF. The CDR3 coding sequence is TGTGCCAGCAGTTTATCGGTAGCGGGTGTGGCCGAGCAGTACTTC.